This T cell receptor (beta chain) was captured in a study of T cell responses to AZD1222 COVID-19 vaccine. Notes on the study in general: The donor cohort was predominantly white British with a female majority, and clonal diversity may have been underestimated. Rises in breadth and depth of Spike-specific TCRs came after two AZD1222 doses. Nearly half of spike-specific TCRs reportedly go after variant regions that carry no mutations.

CDR3 length equals 16 residues. Germline CDR1 reads SGDLS; CDR2 reads YYNGEE. The ends were cut back, 0 bases at V and 0 bases at J, with 13 bases in the middle. The protocol was immunoSEQ multiplex PCR, while the TCRdb copy is restricted to in-frame clones and leaves out a portion. The table has approximately 140,000 clones, 92% seen once. As concerns this clone: Its target is unknown.

Pooled together were second doses at about 4 or about 12 weeks. The starting material was peripheral blood, obtained 28 days after the second AZD1222 dose. The receptor was isolated from an adult who received the AZD1222 COVID-19 vaccine. The chain links TRBV9 to TRBJ2-7, with no clear D. In DNA, the CDR3 is TGTGCCAGCAGCGTAGGGAGCCGGGTTTCCTCCTACGAGCAGTACTTC. Translating it yields CASSVGSRVSSYEQYF.